The clone carrying this TCR beta chain was counted a single time. Data came from immunoSEQ multiplex PCR; TCRdb stores just in-frame clones and leaves some out. The sample holds over 350,000 clones, about 95% seen once. These data are taken from a study of shared T cell receptors in the human thymus. The CDR3 is made up of 14 amino acids. The V gene end was trimmed by 6 bases and the J gene end by 2 bases; junction bases not matched to a gene: 3. Germline CDR1 MDHEN, CDR2 SYDVKM. The chain joins TRBV28 to TRBJ2-7, with 11 bases fitting TRBD1. The sequence was obtained from a human donor. The specimen was thymocytes. CDR3 region: CASRPGQGAYEQYF. The CDR3, as DNA: TGTGCCAGCAGACCGGGACAGGGGGCCTACGAGCAGTACTTC.